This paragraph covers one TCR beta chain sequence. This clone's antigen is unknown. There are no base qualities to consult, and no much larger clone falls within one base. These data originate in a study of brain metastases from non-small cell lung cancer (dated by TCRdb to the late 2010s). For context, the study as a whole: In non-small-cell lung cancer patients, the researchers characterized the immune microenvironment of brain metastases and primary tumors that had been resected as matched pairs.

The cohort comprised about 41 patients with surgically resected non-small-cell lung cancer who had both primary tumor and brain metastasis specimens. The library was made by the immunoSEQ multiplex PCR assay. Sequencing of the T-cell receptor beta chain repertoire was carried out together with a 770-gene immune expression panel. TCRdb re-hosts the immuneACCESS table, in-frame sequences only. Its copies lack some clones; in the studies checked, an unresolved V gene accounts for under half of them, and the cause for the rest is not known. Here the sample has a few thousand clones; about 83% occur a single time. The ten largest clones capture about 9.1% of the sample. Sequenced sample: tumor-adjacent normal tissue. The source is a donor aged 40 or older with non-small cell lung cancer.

The sequence in DNA is TGTGCCCTTAAGGCGGGGATCACTGAAGCTTTCTTT. This encodes CALKAGITEAFF. The chain is assembled from TRBV6-4 and TRBJ1-1, with an unclear D gene assignment. The CDR3 has 12 amino acids, counting the end cysteine and phenylalanine. Kept here is only the CDR3 DNA, which spans 36 bases and is read in frame from base 1. Looking up the germline V gene yields CDR1 MRHNA and CDR2 SNTAGT. Cut back by 11 bases and 4 bases, the V and J ends lie 14 bases apart.